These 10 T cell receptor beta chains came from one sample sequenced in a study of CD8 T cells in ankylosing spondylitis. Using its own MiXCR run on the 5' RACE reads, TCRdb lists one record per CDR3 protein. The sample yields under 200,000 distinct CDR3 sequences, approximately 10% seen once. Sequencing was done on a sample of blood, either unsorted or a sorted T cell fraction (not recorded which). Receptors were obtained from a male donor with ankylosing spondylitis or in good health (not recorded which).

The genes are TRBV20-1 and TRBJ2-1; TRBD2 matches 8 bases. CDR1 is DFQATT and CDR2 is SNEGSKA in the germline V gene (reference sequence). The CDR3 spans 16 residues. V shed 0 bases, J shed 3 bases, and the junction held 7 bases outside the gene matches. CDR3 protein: CSARDSRTSSYNEQFF. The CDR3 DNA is TGCAGTGCTAGAGATTCCCGGACTAGCAGCTACAATGAGCAGTTCTTC.

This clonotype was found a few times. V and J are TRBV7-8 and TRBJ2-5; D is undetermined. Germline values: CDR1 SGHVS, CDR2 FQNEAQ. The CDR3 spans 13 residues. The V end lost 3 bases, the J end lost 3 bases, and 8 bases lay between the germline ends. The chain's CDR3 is CASSFQTEETQYF. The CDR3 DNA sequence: TGTGCCAGCAGCTTCCAGACCGAAGAGACCCAGTACTTC.

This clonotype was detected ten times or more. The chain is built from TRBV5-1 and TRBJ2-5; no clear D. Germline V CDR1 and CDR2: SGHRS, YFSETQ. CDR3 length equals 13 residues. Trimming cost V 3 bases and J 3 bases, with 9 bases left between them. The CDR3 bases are TGCGCCAGCAGCTCGGTCAGTGAAGAGACCCAGTACTTC. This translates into CASSSVSEETQYF.

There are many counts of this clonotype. CDR3 protein: CASRGLGSYEQYF. The CDR3 coding sequence is TGTGCCAGCAGAGGACTAGGTTCCTACGAGCAGTACTTC. V usage is TRBV25-1 and J usage is TRBJ2-7; TRBD2 agrees at 7 bases. CDR1 is MGHDK, CDR2 SYGVNS, per germline. The length of the CDR3 is 13 residues. With 6 bases clipped from V and 1 base from J, the junction kept 3 bases outside the gene matches.

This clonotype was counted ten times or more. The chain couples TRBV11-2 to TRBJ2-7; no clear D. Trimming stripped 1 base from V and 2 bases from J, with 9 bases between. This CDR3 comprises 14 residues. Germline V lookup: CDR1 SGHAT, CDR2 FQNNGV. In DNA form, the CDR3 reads TGTGCCAGCAGCTTAGCTATCTTAACCTACGAGCAGTACTTC. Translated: CASSLAILTYEQYF.

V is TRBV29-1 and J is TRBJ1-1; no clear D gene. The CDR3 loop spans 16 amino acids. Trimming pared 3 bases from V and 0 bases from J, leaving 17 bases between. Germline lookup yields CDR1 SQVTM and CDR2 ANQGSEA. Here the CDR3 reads CSVDQRLTAMNTEAFF. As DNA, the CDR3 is TGCAGCGTTGATCAACGACTGACTGCAATGAACACTGAAGCTTTCTTT.

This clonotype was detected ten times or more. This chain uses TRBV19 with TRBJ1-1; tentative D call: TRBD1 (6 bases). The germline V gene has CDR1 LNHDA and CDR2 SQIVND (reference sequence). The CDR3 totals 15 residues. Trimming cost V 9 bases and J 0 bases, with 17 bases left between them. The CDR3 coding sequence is TGTGCCAGCCAACCCCCGGGACACCTGAACACTGAAGCTTTCTTT. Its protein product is CASQPPGHLNTEAFF.

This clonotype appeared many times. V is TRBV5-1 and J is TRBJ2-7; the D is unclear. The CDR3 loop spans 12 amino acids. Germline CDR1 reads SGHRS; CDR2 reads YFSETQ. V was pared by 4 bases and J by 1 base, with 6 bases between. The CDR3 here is CASSAGSYEQYF. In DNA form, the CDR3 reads TGCGCCAGCAGCGCAGGTTCCTACGAGCAGTACTTC.

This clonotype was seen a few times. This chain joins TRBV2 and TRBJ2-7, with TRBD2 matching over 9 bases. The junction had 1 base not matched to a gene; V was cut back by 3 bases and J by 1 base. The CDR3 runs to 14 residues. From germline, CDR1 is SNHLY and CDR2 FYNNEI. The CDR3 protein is CASSEAGGSYEQYF. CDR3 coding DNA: TGTGCCAGCAGTGAGGCGGGAGGGTCCTACGAGCAGTACTTC.

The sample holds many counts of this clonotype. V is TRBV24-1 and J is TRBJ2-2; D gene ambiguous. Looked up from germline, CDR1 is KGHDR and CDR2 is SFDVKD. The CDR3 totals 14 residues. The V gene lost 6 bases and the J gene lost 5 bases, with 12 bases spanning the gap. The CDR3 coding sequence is TGTGCCACCAGTCCTGCCTCGGAAACCGGGGAGCTGTTTTTT. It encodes CATSPASETGELFF.